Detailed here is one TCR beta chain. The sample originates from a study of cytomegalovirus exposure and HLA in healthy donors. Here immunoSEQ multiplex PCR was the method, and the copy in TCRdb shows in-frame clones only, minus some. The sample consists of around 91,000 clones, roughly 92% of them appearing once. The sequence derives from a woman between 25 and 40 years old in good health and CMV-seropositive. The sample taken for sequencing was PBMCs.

CDR3 nucleotide sequence: TGTGCCAGCAGACAGCCACAGGGTTTGGGGGAGACCCAGTACTTC. Its translation: CASRQPQGLGETQYF. The rearrangement uses TRBV28 and TRBJ2-5; tentatively, D is TRBD1 (6 bases). Germline loops: CDR1 MDHEN, CDR2 SYDVKM. The CDR3 consists of 15 residues. V lost 6 bases, J lost 5 bases, and 19 bases lay in between.